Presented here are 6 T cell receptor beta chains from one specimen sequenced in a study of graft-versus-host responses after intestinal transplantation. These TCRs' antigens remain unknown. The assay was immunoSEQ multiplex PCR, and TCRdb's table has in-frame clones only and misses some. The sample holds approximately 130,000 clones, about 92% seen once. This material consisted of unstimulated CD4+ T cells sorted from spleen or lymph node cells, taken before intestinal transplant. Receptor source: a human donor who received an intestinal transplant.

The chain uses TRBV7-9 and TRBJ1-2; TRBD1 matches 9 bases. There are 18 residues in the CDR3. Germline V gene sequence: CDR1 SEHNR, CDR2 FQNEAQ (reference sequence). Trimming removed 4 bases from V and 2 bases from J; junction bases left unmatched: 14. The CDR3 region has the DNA TGTGCCAGCAGCTCCATCTCCTTGGGACAGGGAACGAACTATGGCTACACCTTC. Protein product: CASSSISLGQGTNYGYTF.

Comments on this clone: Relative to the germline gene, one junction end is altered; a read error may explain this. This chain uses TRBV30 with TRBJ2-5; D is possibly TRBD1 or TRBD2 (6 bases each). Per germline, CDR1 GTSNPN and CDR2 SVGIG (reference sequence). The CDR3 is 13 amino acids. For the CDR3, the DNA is TGTGCCTTGAGTGGGGGGCTTGGGGAGACCCAGTACTTC. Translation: CALSGGLGETQYF.

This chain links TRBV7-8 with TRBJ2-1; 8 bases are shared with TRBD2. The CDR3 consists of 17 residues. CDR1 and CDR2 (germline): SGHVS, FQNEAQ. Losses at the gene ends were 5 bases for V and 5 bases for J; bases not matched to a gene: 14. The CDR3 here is CASSPGLAIPSNNEQFF. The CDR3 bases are TGTGCCAGCAGCCCTGGACTAGCAATTCCGTCGAACAATGAGCAGTTCTTC.

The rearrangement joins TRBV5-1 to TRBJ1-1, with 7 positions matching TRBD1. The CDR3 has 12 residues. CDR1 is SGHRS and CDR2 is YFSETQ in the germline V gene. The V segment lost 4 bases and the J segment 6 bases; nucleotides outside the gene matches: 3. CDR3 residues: CASSPGQPEAFF. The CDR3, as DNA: TGCGCCAGCAGCCCGGGACAGCCTGAAGCTTTCTTT.

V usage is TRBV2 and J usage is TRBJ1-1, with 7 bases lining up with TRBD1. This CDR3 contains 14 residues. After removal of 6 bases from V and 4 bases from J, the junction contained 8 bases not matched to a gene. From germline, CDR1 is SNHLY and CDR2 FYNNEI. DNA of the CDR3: TGTGCCAGCAGCCCAACCAGGGGGAGCACTGAAGCTTTCTTT. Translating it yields CASSPTRGSTEAFF.

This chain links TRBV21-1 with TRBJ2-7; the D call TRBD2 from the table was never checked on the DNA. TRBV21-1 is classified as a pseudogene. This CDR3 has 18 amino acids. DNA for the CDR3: TGTGCCAGCAGCAATCGAGGCCGACTAGCGGGGGGGTCCTACGAGCAGTACTTC. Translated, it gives CASSNRGRLAGGSYEQYF.